What follows describes a single T cell receptor beta chain. Seattle participants joined during active infection and were tracked over time. Clones were read by immunoSEQ multiplex PCR, and TCRdb kept only the in-frame ones, dropping some. The sample has about 350,000 clones; 89% are singletons. This entry comes from a study of blood T cell repertoires in COVID-19. On the study more broadly: Sites in the United States, Italy and Spain provided acute and convalescent COVID-19 samples. T cells, B-cell-depleted T cells, or PBMCs provided the cDNA or gDNA that served as material.

Germline V gene sequence: CDR1 MDHEN, CDR2 SYDVKM. The CDR3 runs 12 residues. V was cut by 2 bases and J by 6 bases, with 7 bases left in between. The chain employs TRBV28 and TRBJ1-2; D might be TRBD1 (6 bases). This TCR derives from an older woman with COVID-19, enrolled during active disease. The sample consisted of peripheral blood. Written as DNA, the CDR3 is TGTGCCAGCAGTTTACAGGGGAATGGCTACACCTTC. It specifies CASSLQGNGYTF.